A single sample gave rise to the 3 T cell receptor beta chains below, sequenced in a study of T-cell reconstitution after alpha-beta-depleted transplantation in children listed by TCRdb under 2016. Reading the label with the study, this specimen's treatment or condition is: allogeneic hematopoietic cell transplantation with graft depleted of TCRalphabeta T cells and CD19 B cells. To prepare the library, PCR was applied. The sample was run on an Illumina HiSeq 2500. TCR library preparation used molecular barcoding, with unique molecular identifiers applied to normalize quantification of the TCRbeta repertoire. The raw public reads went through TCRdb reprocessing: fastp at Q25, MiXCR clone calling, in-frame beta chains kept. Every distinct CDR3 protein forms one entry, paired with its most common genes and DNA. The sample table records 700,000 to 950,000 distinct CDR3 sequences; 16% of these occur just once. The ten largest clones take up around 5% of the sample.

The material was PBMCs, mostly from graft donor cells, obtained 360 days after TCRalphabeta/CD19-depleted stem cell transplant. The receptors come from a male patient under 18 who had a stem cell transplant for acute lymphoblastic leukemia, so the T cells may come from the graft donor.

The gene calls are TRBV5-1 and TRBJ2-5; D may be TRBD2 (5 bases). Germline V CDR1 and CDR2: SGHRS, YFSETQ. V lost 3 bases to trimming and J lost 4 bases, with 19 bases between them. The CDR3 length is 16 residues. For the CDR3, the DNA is TGCGCCAGCAGCTACCCCGGGAAAACGGGTGGAGAGACCCAGTACTTC. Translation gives CASSYPGKTGGETQYF.

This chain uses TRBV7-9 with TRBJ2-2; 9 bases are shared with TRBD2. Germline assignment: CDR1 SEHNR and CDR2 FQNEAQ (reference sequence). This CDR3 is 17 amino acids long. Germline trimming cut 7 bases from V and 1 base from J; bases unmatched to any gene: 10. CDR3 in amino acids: CASTSYIAGVNTGELFF. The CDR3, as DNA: TGTGCCAGCACCTCTTACATAGCGGGAGTGAACACCGGGGAGCTGTTTTTT.

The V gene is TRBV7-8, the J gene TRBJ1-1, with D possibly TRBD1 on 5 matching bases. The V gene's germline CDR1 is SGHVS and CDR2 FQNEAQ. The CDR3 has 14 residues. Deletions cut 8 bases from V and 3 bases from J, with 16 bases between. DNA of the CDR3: TGTGCCAGCGGGACCCGGGGGGGATACACTGAAGCTTTCTTT. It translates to CASGTRGGYTEAFF.